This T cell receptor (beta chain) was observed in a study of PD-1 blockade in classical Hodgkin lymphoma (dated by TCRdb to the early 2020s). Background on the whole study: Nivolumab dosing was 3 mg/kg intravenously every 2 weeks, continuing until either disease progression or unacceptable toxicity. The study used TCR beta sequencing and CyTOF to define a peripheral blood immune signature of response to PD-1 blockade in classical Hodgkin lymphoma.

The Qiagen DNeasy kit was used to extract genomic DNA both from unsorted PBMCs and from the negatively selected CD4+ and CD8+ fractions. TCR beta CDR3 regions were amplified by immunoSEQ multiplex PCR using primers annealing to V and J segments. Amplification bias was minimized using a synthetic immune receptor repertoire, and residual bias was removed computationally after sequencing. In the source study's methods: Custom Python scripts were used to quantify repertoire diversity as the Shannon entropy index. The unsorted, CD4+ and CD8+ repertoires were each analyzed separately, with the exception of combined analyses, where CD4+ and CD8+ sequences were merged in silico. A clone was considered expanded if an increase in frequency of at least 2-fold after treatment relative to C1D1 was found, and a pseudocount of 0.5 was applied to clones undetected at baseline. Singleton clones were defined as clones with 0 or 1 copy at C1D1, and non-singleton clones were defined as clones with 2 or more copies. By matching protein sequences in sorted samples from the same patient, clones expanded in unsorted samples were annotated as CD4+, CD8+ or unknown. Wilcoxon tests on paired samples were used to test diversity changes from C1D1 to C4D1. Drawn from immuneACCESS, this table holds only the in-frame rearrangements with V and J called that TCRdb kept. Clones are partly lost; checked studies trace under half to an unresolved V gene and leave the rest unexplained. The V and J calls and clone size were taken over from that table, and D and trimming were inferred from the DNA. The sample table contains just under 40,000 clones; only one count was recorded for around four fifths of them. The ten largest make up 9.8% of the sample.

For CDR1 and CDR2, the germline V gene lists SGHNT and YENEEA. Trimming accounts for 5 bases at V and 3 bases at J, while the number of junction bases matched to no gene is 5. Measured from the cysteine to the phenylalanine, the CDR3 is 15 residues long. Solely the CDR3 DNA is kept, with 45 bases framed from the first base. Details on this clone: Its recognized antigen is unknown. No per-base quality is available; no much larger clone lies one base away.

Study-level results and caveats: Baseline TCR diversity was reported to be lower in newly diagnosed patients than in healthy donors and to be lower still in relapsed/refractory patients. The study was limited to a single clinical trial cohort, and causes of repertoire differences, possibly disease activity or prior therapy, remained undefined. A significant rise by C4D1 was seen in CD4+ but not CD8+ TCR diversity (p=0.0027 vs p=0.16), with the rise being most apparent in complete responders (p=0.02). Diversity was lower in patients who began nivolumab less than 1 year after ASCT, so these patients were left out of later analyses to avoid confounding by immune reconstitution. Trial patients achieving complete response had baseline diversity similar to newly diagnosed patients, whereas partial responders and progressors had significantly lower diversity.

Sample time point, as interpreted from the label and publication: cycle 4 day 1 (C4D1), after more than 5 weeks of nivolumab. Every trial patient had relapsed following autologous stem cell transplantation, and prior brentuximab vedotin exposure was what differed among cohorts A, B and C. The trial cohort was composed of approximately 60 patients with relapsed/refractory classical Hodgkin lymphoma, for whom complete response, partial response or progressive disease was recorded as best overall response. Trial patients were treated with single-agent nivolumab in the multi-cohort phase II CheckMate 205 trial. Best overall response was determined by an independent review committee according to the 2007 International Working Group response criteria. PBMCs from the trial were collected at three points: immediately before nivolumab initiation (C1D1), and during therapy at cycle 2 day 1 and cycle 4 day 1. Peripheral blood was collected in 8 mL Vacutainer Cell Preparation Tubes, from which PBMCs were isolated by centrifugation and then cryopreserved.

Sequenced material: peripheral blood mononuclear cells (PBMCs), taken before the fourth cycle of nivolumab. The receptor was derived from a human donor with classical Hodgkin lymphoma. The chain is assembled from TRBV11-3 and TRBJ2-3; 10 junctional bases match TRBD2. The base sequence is TGTGCCAGCAGCCCCAGGACTAGCGGAACAGATACGCAGTATTTT. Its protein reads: CASSPRTSGTDTQYF. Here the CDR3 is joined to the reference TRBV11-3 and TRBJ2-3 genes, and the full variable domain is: EAGVVQSPRYKIIEKKQPVAFWCNPISGHNTLYWYLQNLGQGPELLIRYENEEAVDDSQLPKDRFSAERLKGVDSTLKIQPAELGDSAVYLCASSPRTSGTDTQYFGPGTRLTVL.